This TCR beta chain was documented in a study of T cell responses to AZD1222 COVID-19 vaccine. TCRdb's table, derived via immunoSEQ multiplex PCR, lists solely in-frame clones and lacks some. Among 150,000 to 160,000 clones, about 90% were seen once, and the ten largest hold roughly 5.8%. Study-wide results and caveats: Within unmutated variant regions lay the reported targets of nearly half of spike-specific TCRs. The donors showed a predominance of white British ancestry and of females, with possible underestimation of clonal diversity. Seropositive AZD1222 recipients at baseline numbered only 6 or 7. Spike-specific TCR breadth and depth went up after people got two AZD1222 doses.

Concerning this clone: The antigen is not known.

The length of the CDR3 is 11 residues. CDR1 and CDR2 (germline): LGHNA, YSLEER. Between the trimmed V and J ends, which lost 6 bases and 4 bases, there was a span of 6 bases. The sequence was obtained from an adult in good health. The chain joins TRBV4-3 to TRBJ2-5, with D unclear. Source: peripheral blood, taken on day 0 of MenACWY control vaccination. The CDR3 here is CASSLGETQYF. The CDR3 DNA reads TGCGCCAGCAGTCTCGGAGAGACCCAGTACTTC.